The next 28 T cell receptor beta chains were all read from a single sample in a study of blood T cell repertoires in COVID-19 (TCRdb year 2020). The library was produced with the immunoSEQ multiplex PCR assay. In its TCRdb copy, this immuneACCESS table keeps in-frame sequences only and misses some clones. Where compared with another copy, unresolved V genes explain less than half of these, and the others have no known cause. This sample gives 250,000 or so clones in total; 83% of them show up just once. Around 5.9% of the sample is held by the ten biggest clonotypes. Sequences were obtained from peripheral blood. These receptor sequences come from a human donor in a cohort sampled during active COVID-19.

J is TRBJ2-7 and V is TRBV27, with D possibly TRBD1 on 6 matching bases. The CDR3 loop spans 17 amino acids. From germline, CDR1 is MNHEY and CDR2 SMNVEV (reference sequence). V shed 3 bases and J shed 2 bases, with 20 bases lying between them. CDR3 amino acids: CASSLRRGTTLPYEQYF. The CDR3 region has the DNA TGTGCCAGCAGTTTGAGAAGGGGGACGACCTTGCCCTACGAGCAGTACTTC.

This rearrangement joins TRBV11-3 to TRBJ1-6, with D unclear. Trimming shortened V by 5 bases and J by 9 bases, and 11 bases separated the two germline ends. The CDR3 totals 13 residues. Germline V gene lookup returns CDR1 SGHNT and CDR2 YENEEA. The CDR3 here is CASSPSRVSPLHF. CDR3 coding DNA: TGTGCCAGCAGCCCTTCGCGGGTTTCACCCCTCCACTTT.

CDR3 nucleotides: TGTGCCAGCAGCCCCCGGACAGTCTTAGGCGGTGAAGCTTTCTTT. Amino acids: CASSPRTVLGGEAFF. The rearrangement uses TRBV14 and TRBJ1-1, with D possibly matching TRBD1 (6 bases). The CDR3 is 15 residues long. The germline V and J ends were trimmed by 4 bases and 7 bases, with 19 bases remaining between them. In germline, CDR1 is SGHDN, CDR2 FVKESK.

V is TRBV19 and J is TRBJ1-5; D might be TRBD1 (5 bases). CDR1 is LNHDA, CDR2 SQIVND, per germline (reference sequence). The CDR3 covers 13 residues. Trimming left V 4 bases short and J 8 bases short, with 12 bases between. The CDR3 here is CASSTARGEPQHF. The DNA of the CDR3 is TGTGCCAGTAGTACCGCCCGGGGGGAGCCCCAGCATTTT.

The chain combines TRBV24-1 with TRBJ2-2; possibly TRBD1 for D (6 bases). The CDR3 runs 15 residues. V gave up 4 bases and J gave up 4 bases, with 12 bases separating them. Germline-derived CDR1 and CDR2 are KGHDR and SFDVKD. CDR3: CATSDQTGLTGELFF. For the CDR3, the DNA is TGTGCCACCAGTGACCAGACAGGTCTCACCGGGGAGCTGTTTTTT.

V and J are TRBV29-1 and TRBJ1-1; weak D call: TRBD1 (5 bases). This CDR3 spans 14 amino acids. V dropped 4 bases and J dropped 1 base, with 13 bases sitting between them. Germline V gene lookup returns CDR1 SQVTM and CDR2 ANQGSEA. The CDR3 sequence: CSVGAGNANTEAFF. DNA for the CDR3: TGCAGCGTTGGTGCAGGGAACGCGAACACTGAAGCTTTCTTT.

The V and J genes are TRBV6-2 or TRBV6-3 and TRBJ2-7; 8 bases map to TRBD2. Per the germline V gene, CDR1 is MNHEY and CDR2 is SVGEGT. V was pared by 2 bases and J by 3 bases, with 12 bases of the junction left unmatched. The CDR3 consists of 17 residues. The DNA for the CDR3 is TGTGCCAGCAGTTACCCTCGACCCGGGACTAGTATCTACGAGCAGTACTTC. Protein sequence: CASSYPRPGTSIYEQYF.

The V call is TRBV18, the J call TRBJ2-1; 7 bases fit TRBD2. V lost 6 bases to trimming and J lost 10 bases; unmatched junction nucleotides: 12. Germline CDR1 reads KGHSH; CDR2 reads LQKENI. The CDR3 covers 14 residues. CDR3 residues: CASSREGTAREQFF. The CDR3 DNA is TGTGCCAGCTCCAGGGAGGGGACTGCCCGCGAGCAGTTCTTC.

The chain employs TRBV6-5 and TRBJ2-2; the D is unclear. The ends were cut back, 10 bases at V and 0 bases at J, with 12 bases in the middle. The CDR3 totals 14 residues. CDR1 and CDR2 from the germline V gene are MNHEY and SVGAGI. The CDR3 DNA follows: TGTGCCACCTTGCACATCCCGAACACCGGGGAGCTGTTTTTT. This translates into CATLHIPNTGELFF.

J is TRBJ2-1 and V is TRBV24-1; 7 bases align to TRBD2. Losses at the gene ends were 2 bases for V and 7 bases for J; bases not matched to a gene: 10. Germline V gene lookup returns CDR1 KGHDR and CDR2 SFDVKD. CDR3 length: 16 residues. CDR3 in amino acids: CATSDWGGEGMNEQFF. The DNA of the CDR3 is TGTGCCACCAGTGATTGGGGGGGGGAGGGCATGAATGAGCAGTTCTTC.

The CDR3 is CASSEVAGSGYEQYF. The CDR3 DNA reads as TGTGCCAGCAGTGAAGTAGCGGGGAGCGGATACGAGCAGTACTTC. The chain uses TRBV2 and TRBJ2-7, with 8 positions matching TRBD2. CDR1 SNHLY and CDR2 FYNNEI come from the germline V gene. The CDR3 is 15 residues long. Trimming at V came to 1 base and at J to 4 bases, leaving 6 bases not matched to a gene.

The J gene is TRBJ1-4, the V gene TRBV15; perhaps TRBD1 as D (6 bases). The length of the CDR3 is 18 residues. Germline-derived CDR1 and CDR2 are LNHNV and YYDKDF (reference sequence). The V end was cut by 0 bases, the J end by 3 bases, with 17 bases between. CDR3 sequence (DNA): TGTGCCACCAGCAGAGATGCTGCGGGGGCGATGGCTAATGAAAAACTGTTTTTT. Translated, it gives CATSRDAAGAMANEKLFF. Variable domain in full (rest from reference TRBV15 and TRBJ1-4): DAMVIQNPRYQVTQFGKPVTLSCSQTLNHNVMYWYQQKSSQAPKLLFHYYDKDFNNEADTPDNFQSRRPNTSFCFLDIRSPGLGDTAMYLCATSRDAAGAMANEKLFFGSGTQLSVL.

The CDR3 reads CASTWGQAYQPQHF. DNA for the CDR3: TGTGCCAGCACCTGGGGACAGGCGTATCAGCCCCAGCATTTT. The V call is TRBV28, the J call TRBJ1-5; 8 bases are a match to TRBD1. Germline lookup yields CDR1 MDHEN and CDR2 SYDVKM. The V gene end was trimmed by 7 bases and the J gene end by 5 bases; junction bases not matched to a gene: 7. The CDR3 runs 14 residues.

This clone was observed a handful of times. Other DNA sequences in this sample translate to the same CDR3. The chain employs TRBV5-6 and TRBJ1-1, with 7 bases aligning to TRBD1. After removal of 4 bases from V and 0 bases from J, the junction contained 3 bases not matched to a gene. CDR1 and CDR2 from the germline V gene are SGHDT and YYEEEE. This CDR3 is built from 14 residues. CDR3 sequence reads: CASSPDRVNTEAFF. The CDR3 coding sequence is TGTGCCAGCAGCCCCGACAGGGTGAACACTGAAGCTTTCTTT.

The chain uses TRBV28 and TRBJ2-5; 10 bases align to TRBD1. This CDR3 spans 16 amino acids. V lost 5 bases to trimming and J lost 4 bases; unmatched junction nucleotides: 10. Germline-derived CDR1 and CDR2 are MDHEN and SYDVKM. The CDR3 here is CASSPRGQGVSETQYF. CDR3 nucleotide sequence: TGTGCCAGCAGTCCTAGAGGACAGGGGGTTTCAGAGACCCAGTACTTC.

V usage is TRBV5-8 and J usage is TRBJ1-6; tentatively, D is TRBD1 (5 bases). The germline V gene has CDR1 SGHTS and CDR2 YDEGEE. This CDR3 comprises 15 residues. V lost 0 bases, J lost 15 bases, and 19 bases lay in between. CDR3 DNA: TGTGCCAGCAGCTTGGCCAGCAGGCCAGGGAGGAACCTCCACTTT. This sequence encodes CASSLASRPGRNLHF.

V and J are TRBV28 and TRBJ2-4, with a weak D call TRBD1 (6 bases). CDR1 MDHEN and CDR2 SYDVKM come from the germline V gene. The CDR3 has 15 residues. Trimming shortened V by 6 bases and J by 8 bases, and 20 bases separated the two germline ends. CDR3 sequence: CASRPGTLGWDIQYF. The CDR3 DNA reads as TGTGCCAGCAGACCCGGGACACTGGGTTGGGACATTCAGTACTTC.

The chain recombines TRBV19 with TRBJ2-7, with D perhaps matching TRBD1 (5 bases). V was shortened by 1 base and J by 2 bases, with 9 bases between the two germline ends. The CDR3 has 14 amino acids. Germline CDR1 reads LNHDA; CDR2 reads SQIVND (reference sequence). This chain's CDR3 is CASSIVDRTYEQYF. The DNA of the CDR3 is TGTGCCAGTAGTATAGTCGACAGAACCTACGAGCAGTACTTC. Supplemented by reference TRBV19 and TRBJ2-7, the full variable domain reads DGGITQSPKYLFRKEGQNVTLSCEQNLNHDAMYWYRQDPGQGLRLIYYSQIVNDFQKGDIAEGYSVSREKKESFPLTVTSAQKNPTAFYLCASSIVDRTYEQYFGPGTRLTVT.

V usage is TRBV7-9 and J usage is TRBJ2-7; D is unclear. V shed 4 bases and J shed 2 bases, with 3 bases lying between them. Germline V gene lookup returns CDR1 SEHNR and CDR2 FQNEAQ (reference sequence). The CDR3 consists of 11 residues. The CDR3 DNA reads TGTGCCAGCAGCTCAACCTACGAGCAGTACTTC. It translates to CASSSTYEQYF. The whole variable domain, filled in from reference TRBV7-9 and TRBJ2-7, reads DTGVSQNPRHKITKRGQNVTFRCDPISEHNRLYWYRQTLGQGPEFLTYFQNEAQLEKSRLLSDRFSAERPKGSFSTLEIQRTEQGDSAMYLCASSSTYEQYFGPGTRLTVT.

The rearrangement uses TRBV7-3 and TRBJ2-1; 9 nucleotides align to TRBD2. The CDR3 runs to 15 residues. The germline V gene has CDR1 SGHTA and CDR2 FQGTGA. Trimming took 4 bases from V and 7 from J; bases not matched to a gene: 8. CDR3 residues: CASSSGLAEGNEQFF. The CDR3 DNA sequence: TGTGCCAGCAGCTCGGGACTAGCAGAAGGGAATGAGCAGTTCTTC.

V and J are TRBV6-5 and TRBJ1-1, with 9 bases that match TRBD1. This CDR3 spans 15 amino acids. Germline V gene data show CDR1 as MNHEY and CDR2 as SVGAGI. Losses at the gene ends were 5 bases for V and 4 bases for J; bases not matched to a gene: 8. This CDR3 is CASSPRDRAATEAFF. CDR3 nucleotides: TGTGCCAGCAGTCCTCGGGACAGGGCGGCCACTGAAGCTTTCTTT.

The sample holds one count of this clone. The genes are TRBV7-2 and TRBJ2-3; TRBD2 agrees at 9 bases. The CDR3 runs 13 residues. V dropped 5 bases and J dropped 10; count of bases not matched to a gene: 7. CDR1 is SGHTA and CDR2 is FQGNSA in the germline V gene. CDR3 DNA: TGTGCCAGCAGCGGGACTAGCAGGTGGGCGCAGTATTTT. Its protein is CASSGTSRWAQYF.

This chain connects TRBV2 to TRBJ2-2; the match to TRBD1 covers 7 bases. The germline V gene encodes CDR1 SNHLY and CDR2 FYNNEI. After removal of 6 bases from V and 1 base from J, the junction contained 5 bases not matched to a gene. The CDR3 loop spans 15 amino acids. CDR3 residues: CASRPGTVNTGELFF. For the CDR3, the DNA is TGTGCCAGCAGACCCGGGACAGTGAACACCGGGGAGCTGTTTTTT.

V usage is TRBV4-1 and J usage is TRBJ2-5; possible D gene TRBD2, 5 bases. Germline CDR1 and CDR2: MGHRA and YSYEKL. The ends were cut back, 2 bases at V and 5 bases at J, with 15 bases in the middle. The CDR3 runs to 15 residues. This chain's CDR3 is CASSQPSRTGETQYF. The CDR3, as DNA: TGCGCCAGCAGCCAACCTTCACGCACGGGGGAGACCCAGTACTTC.

This clone was observed a handful of times. The V gene is TRBV20-1, the J gene TRBJ2-7; 14 bases line up with TRBD2. The CDR3 loop spans 13 amino acids. J lost 6 bases, V lost 5 bases, and 3 bases had no gene match. CDR1 DFQATT and CDR2 SNEGSKA come from the germline V gene (reference sequence). CDR3 residues: CSACGLAGGEQYF. Here the CDR3 DNA reads TGCAGTGCTTGTGGACTAGCGGGGGGCGAGCAGTACTTC.

Points on this clone: Different DNA sequences within this sample yield the same CDR3. The J gene is TRBJ1-1, the V gene TRBV28; 8 bases fit TRBD1. Germline V gives CDR1 MDHEN, CDR2 SYDVKM. The CDR3 covers 15 residues. V lost 6 bases to trimming and J lost 2 bases; unmatched junction nucleotides: 8. CDR3 bases: TGTGCCAGCAGCCCTCCGGGACAGGTTAACACTGAAGCTTTCTTT. Its protein product is CASSPPGQVNTEAFF.

The chain combines TRBV6-6 with TRBJ2-3, with D unresolved. CDR1 is MNHNY, CDR2 SVGAGI, per germline (reference sequence). This CDR3 spans 11 amino acids. Trimming cost V 10 bases and J 2 bases, with 7 bases left between them. CDR3 coding DNA: TGTGCCACGCAAGCCACAGATACGCAGTATTTT. Protein: CATQATDTQYF.

V gene TRBV3-1 (or the pseudogene TRBV3-2) combines with J gene TRBJ1-1; tentative D call: TRBD1 (5 bases). CDR3 size: 12 residues. Deletions cut 1 base from V and 9 bases from J, with 9 bases between. CDR1 and CDR2 from the germline V gene are LGHDT and YNNKEL (reference sequence). The chain's CDR3 is CASSQGRAKAFF. For the CDR3, the DNA is TGTGCCAGCAGCCAAGGCAGGGCGAAAGCTTTCTTT.